This record looks at one T cell receptor beta chain sequence and its context. This sample was included in a study of blood T cell repertoires in COVID-19. Authors' data handling: Amplification of reference gene primers was used by the study to estimate nucleated cell counts. The data were produced by immunoSEQ multiplex PCR, yet TCRdb's version contains in-frame clones alone and is incomplete. V, J and clone size derive from that table, while D and trimming were established from the DNA sequence. The profile shows about 70,000 clones, about 89% of them singletons. With 5 bases removed from V and 1 base from J, the gap between germline ends came to 9 bases. This CDR3 comprises 13 residues. Germline assignment: CDR1 SGHRS and CDR2 YFSETQ.

This TCR derives from a woman aged 55-75 years with acute or convalescent COVID-19. The chain employs TRBV5-1 and TRBJ1-1, with D possibly matching TRBD1 (6 bases). The material sequenced was peripheral blood. Here the CDR3 reads CASRPGQNTEAFF. CDR3 DNA sequence: TGCGCCAGCAGACCGGGACAGAACACTGAAGCTTTCTTT.